These T cell receptor beta chains were read from a single sample in a study of Ad26.COV2.S vaccination and SARS-CoV-2 variants. Produced via immunoSEQ multiplex PCR; TCRdb's table is partial and in-frame only. Of about 350,000 clones in the sample, about 85% were seen once. Sequencing was performed on peripheral blood, taken in a trial of Ad26.COV2.S vaccine versus placebo. Receptor source: a person aged 18-60 years who received the Ad26.COV2.S COVID-19 vaccine or a placebo. CDR3s include the opening cysteine and the closing phenylalanine or tryptophan. Fields, in order: J gene, V gene, D gene, clone size, CDR3 DNA, CDR3 protein. A D gene is named only where the DNA matches it firmly. Clone size, where shown, is once, few, many, or a class for clones that have expanded.

J gene: TRBJ2-5
V gene: TRBV2
D gene: .
clone size: .
CDR3 DNA: TGTGCCAGCACCGAGGAGGTTTTCCCACAAGAGACCCAGTACTTC
CDR3 protein: CASTEEVFPQETQYF

J gene: TRBJ2-4
V gene: TRBV6-5
D gene: .
clone size: once
CDR3 DNA: TGTGCCAGCAGTTACTCTCGCGGGGGCGGGGTTGCCATTCAGTACTTC
CDR3 protein: CASSYSRGGGVAIQYF

J gene: TRBJ2-6
V gene: TRBV9
D gene: .
clone size: few
CDR3 DNA: TGTGCCAGCAGCGCTTACTCTGGGGCCAACGTCCTGACTTTC
CDR3 protein: CASSAYSGANVLTF

J gene: TRBJ2-7
V gene: TRBV2
D gene: .
clone size: .
CDR3 DNA: TGTGCCAGCAGTGAGGCGCCCTGGTACGAGCAGTACTTC
CDR3 protein: CASSEAPWYEQYF

J gene: TRBJ2-7
V gene: TRBV12-3/TRBV12-4
D gene: TRBD2
clone size: once
CDR3 DNA: TGTGCCAGCAGTCCCGACGGACTAGCGGAGCAGTACTTC
CDR3 protein: CASSPDGLAEQYF

J gene: TRBJ2-1
V gene: TRBV19
D gene: TRBD2
clone size: .
CDR3 DNA: TGTGCCAGTAGTGCCGGGACTAGCTCCTACAATGAGCAGTTCTTC
CDR3 protein: CASSAGTSSYNEQFF

J gene: TRBJ2-3
V gene: TRBV6-5
D gene: .
clone size: .
CDR3 DNA: TGTGCCAGCAGTTCAGAAGATACGCAGTATTTT
CDR3 protein: CASSSEDTQYF

J gene: TRBJ2-2
V gene: TRBV10-2
D gene: .
clone size: .
CDR3 DNA: TGCGCCAGCAGCCCGGGTGCCCTGAGTCTCGGGGAGCTGTTTTTT
CDR3 protein: CASSPGALSLGELFF

J gene: TRBJ2-3
V gene: TRBV19
D gene: .
clone size: .
CDR3 DNA: TGTGCCAGTAGTGTCCGAGGGTCCCCCGGGGGCACAGATACGCAGTATTTT
CDR3 protein: CASSVRGSPGGTDTQYF

J gene: TRBJ1-2
V gene: TRBV6-5
D gene: .
clone size: few
CDR3 DNA: TGTGCCAGCAGTCGGGACTCGGGCTATGGCTACACCTTC
CDR3 protein: CASSRDSGYGYTF

J gene: TRBJ1-6
V gene: TRBV27
D gene: .
clone size: .
CDR3 DNA: TGTGCCAGCACCAGCGCTTGGGGGGGGCCCAATTCACCCCTCCACTTT
CDR3 protein: CASTSAWGGPNSPLHF

J gene: TRBJ1-2
V gene: TRBV3-1/TRBV3-2
D gene: .
clone size: .
CDR3 DNA: TGTGCCAGCAGCCAAGATCTTTACGACCGCAGCTATGGCTACACCTTC
CDR3 protein: CASSQDLYDRSYGYTF

J gene: TRBJ2-7
V gene: TRBV7-2
D gene: .
clone size: .
CDR3 DNA: TGTGCCAGCAGCTGGGCCGGGATGGGGTCCTACGAGCAGTACTTC
CDR3 protein: CASSWAGMGSYEQYF

J gene: TRBJ1-3
V gene: TRBV4-3
D gene: .
clone size: .
CDR3 DNA: TGCGCCAGCAGCCAAGAGGGAATAAACACCATATATTTT
CDR3 protein: CASSQEGINTIYF

J gene: TRBJ2-1
V gene: TRBV2
D gene: TRBD2
clone size: .
CDR3 DNA: TGTGCCAGCAGGAGGGGACTAGCGGGGGACAATGAGCAGTTCTTC
CDR3 protein: CASRRGLAGDNEQFF

J gene: TRBJ1-2
V gene: TRBV7-6
D gene: .
clone size: .
CDR3 DNA: TGTGCCAGCAGCTTAGTGGCCATGATGGACTACACCTTC
CDR3 protein: CASSLVAMMDYTF

J gene: TRBJ1-2
V gene: TRBV19
D gene: TRBD1
clone size: few
CDR3 DNA: TGTGCCAGTAAAGGAGGACAGGACCGGGCTTATGGCTACACCTTC
CDR3 protein: CASKGGQDRAYGYTF

J gene: TRBJ2-1
V gene: TRBV18
D gene: TRBD2
clone size: .
CDR3 DNA: TGTGCCAGCTCACCGGGCGGGAGTGGGAATGAGCAGTTCTTC
CDR3 protein: CASSPGGSGNEQFF

J gene: TRBJ1-1
V gene: TRBV11-3
D gene: .
clone size: .
CDR3 DNA: TGTGCCAGCAGCCCCACTTTGAACACTGAAGCTTTCTTT
CDR3 protein: CASSPTLNTEAFF

J gene: TRBJ2-2
V gene: TRBV6-2/TRBV6-3
D gene: .
clone size: .
CDR3 DNA: TGTGCCAGCAGTTACCCCAAACCGGGGAACACCGGGGAGCTGTTTTTT
CDR3 protein: CASSYPKPGNTGELFF

J gene: TRBJ2-1
V gene: TRBV18
D gene: TRBD1
clone size: .
CDR3 DNA: TGTGCCAGCTCACCACGGACAGGTTTGGGCAATGAGCAGTTCTTC
CDR3 protein: CASSPRTGLGNEQFF

J gene: TRBJ1-3
V gene: TRBV30
D gene: .
clone size: .
CDR3 DNA: TGTGCCTGGAGTGTCCCCAGGACCTCTGGAAACACCATATATTTT
CDR3 protein: CAWSVPRTSGNTIYF